Listed below are T cell receptor beta chains from one sample, sequenced in a study of blood T cell repertoires in COVID-19. The repertoire was sequenced with immunoSEQ multiplex PCR; TCRdb's copy has only in-frame clones and lacks some. Altogether under 350,000 clones are present, around 89% being singletons, with the ten largest covering 4.6%. Sequencing was done on a sample of peripheral blood. All receptors come from a middle-aged man with acute or convalescent COVID-19. The CDR3 runs from the conserved cysteine through the conserved F or W. The order of the fields is clone size, D gene, V gene, J gene, CDR3 protein, CDR3 DNA. The D gene is left open where the match is weak. The size of a clone is reported for some rows only, either as once, few or many, or as a class for expanded clones.

-,TRBD2,TRBV30,TRBJ2-7,CAWSVGTSGVGNEQYF,TGTGCCTGGAGTGTAGGGACTAGCGGGGTCGGTAACGAGCAGTACTTC
-,TRBD2,TRBV10-2,TRBJ2-7,CASRPVSGGVDEQYF,TGCGCCAGCAGACCCGTTAGCGGGGGTGTCGACGAGCAGTACTTC
few,TRBD1,TRBV7-8,TRBJ2-7,CASSHTGTVEQYF,TGTGCCAGCAGCCACACCGGGACAGTCGAGCAGTACTTC
-,-,TRBV5-1,TRBJ2-2,CASSFERPTGELFF,TGCGCCAGCAGCTTTGAGCGCCCCACCGGGGAGCTGTTTTTT
-,-,TRBV11-2,TRBJ2-7,CASSLVNRNEQYF,TGTGCCAGCAGCTTAGTGAACAGAAACGAGCAGTACTTC
-,-,TRBV7-8,TRBJ2-7,CASSLADSPGVTYEQYF,TGTGCCAGCAGCTTAGCCGACAGCCCCGGTGTAACCTACGAGCAGTACTTC
-,-,TRBV7-3,TRBJ1-2,CASSLNLNNNYGYTF,TGTGCCAGCAGCTTAAACCTAAATAATAACTATGGCTACACCTTC
-,-,TRBV4-2,TRBJ1-3,CASSELFSGNTIYF,TGTGCCAGCTCCGAACTCTTCTCTGGAAACACCATATATTTT
few,-,TRBV6-5,TRBJ1-1,CASNPTRGRRTEAFF,TGTGCCAGCAACCCCACCAGGGGCCGGAGGACTGAAGCTTTCTTT
-,-,TRBV6-1,TRBJ1-1,CASSDQGPNTEAFF,TGTGCCAGCAGTGACCAGGGGCCAAACACTGAAGCTTTCTTT
once,-,TRBV19,TRBJ1-1,CASSRKGYTEAFF,TGTGCCAGTAGTAGAAAGGGGTACACTGAAGCTTTCTTT